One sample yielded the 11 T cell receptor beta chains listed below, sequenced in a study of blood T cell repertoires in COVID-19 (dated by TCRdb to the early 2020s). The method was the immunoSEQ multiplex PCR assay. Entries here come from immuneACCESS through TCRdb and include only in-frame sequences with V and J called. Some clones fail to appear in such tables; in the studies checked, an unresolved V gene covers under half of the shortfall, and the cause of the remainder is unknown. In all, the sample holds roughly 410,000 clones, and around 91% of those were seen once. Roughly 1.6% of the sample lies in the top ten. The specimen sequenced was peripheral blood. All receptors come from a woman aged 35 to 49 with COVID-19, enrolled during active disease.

The CDR3 loop reads CASSPTGGITEAFF. As DNA, the CDR3 is TGTGCCAGCAGCCCTACAGGGGGTATCACTGAAGCTTTCTTT. The V call is TRBV7-8, the J call TRBJ1-1, with 8 bases aligning to TRBD1. Germline lookup yields CDR1 SGHVS and CDR2 FQNEAQ. Trimming took 5 bases from V and 4 from J; bases not matched to a gene: 6. There are 14 residues in the CDR3.

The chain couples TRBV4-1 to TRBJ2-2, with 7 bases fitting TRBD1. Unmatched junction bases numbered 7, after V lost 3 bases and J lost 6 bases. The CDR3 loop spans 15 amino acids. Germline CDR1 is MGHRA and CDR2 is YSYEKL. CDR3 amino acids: CASSHRQGYAGELFF. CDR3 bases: TGCGCCAGCAGCCATCGACAGGGTTACGCCGGGGAGCTGTTTTTT.

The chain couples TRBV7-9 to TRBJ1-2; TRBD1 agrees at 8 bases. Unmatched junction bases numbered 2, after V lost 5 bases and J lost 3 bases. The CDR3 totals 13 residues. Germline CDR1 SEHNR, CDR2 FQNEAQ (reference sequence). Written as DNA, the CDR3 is TGTGCCAGCAGCCGGACAGGGTACTATGGCTACACCTTC. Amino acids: CASSRTGYYGYTF.

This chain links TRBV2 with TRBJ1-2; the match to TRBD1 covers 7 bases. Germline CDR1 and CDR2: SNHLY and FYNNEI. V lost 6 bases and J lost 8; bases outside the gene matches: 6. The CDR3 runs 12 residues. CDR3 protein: CASRTTGRGYTF. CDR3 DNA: TGTGCCAGCAGGACGACAGGGAGAGGCTACACCTTC. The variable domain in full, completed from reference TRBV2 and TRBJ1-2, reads EPEVTQTPSHQVTQMGQEVILRCVPISNHLYFYWYRQILGQKVEFLVSFYNNEISEKSEIFDDQFSVERPDGSNFTLKIRSTKLEDSAMYFCASRTTGRGYTFGSGTRLTVV.

This chain's CDR3 is CASSPTGVRNTEAFF. As DNA, the CDR3 is TGTGCCAGCAGTCCGACAGGGGTTAGGAACACTGAAGCTTTCTTT. The gene calls are TRBV7-9 and TRBJ1-1, with 8 positions matching TRBD1. This CDR3 spans 15 amino acids. CDR1 and CDR2 from the germline V gene are SEHNR and FQNEAQ (reference sequence). V lost 6 bases, J lost 1 base, and 7 bases stayed unmatched.

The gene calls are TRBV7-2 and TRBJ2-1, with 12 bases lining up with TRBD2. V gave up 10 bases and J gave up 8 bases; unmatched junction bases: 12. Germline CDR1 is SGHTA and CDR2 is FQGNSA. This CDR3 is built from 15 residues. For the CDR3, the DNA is TGTGCCACCCGGTTGACTAGCGGGAGAATCGATGAGCAGTTCTTC. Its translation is CATRLTSGRIDEQFF.

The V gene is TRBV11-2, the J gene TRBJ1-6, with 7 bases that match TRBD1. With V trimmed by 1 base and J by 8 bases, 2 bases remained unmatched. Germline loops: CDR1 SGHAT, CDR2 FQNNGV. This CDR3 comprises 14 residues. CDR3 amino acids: CASSLVRGDSPLHF. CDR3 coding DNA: TGTGCCAGCAGCTTAGTCAGGGGGGATTCACCCCTCCACTTT. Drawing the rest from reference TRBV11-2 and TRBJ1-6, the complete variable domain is EAGVAQSPRYKIIEKRQSVAFWCNPISGHATLYWYQQILGQGPKLLIQFQNNGVVDDSQLPKDRFSAERLKGVDSTLKIQPAKLEDSAVYLCASSLVRGDSPLHFGNGTRLTVT.

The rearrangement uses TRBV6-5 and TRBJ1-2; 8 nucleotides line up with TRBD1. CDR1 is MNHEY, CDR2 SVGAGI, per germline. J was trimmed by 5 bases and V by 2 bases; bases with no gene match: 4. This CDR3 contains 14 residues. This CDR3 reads CASSYLGQDYGYTF. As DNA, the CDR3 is TGTGCCAGCAGTTACCTGGGACAGGATTATGGCTACACCTTC.

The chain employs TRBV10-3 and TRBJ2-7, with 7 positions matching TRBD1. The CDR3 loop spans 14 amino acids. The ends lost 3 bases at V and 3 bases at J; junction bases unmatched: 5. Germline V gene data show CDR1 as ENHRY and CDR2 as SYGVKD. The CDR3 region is CAISDGTAGYEQYF. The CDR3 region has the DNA TGTGCCATCAGTGATGGGACAGCTGGCTACGAGCAGTACTTC.

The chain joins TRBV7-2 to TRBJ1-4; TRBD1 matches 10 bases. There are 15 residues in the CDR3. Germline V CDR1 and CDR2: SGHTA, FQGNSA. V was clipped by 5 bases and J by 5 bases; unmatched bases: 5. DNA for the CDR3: TGTGCCAGCAGCCGCGACAGGGGGCGCAATGAAAAACTGTTTTTT. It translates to CASSRDRGRNEKLFF.

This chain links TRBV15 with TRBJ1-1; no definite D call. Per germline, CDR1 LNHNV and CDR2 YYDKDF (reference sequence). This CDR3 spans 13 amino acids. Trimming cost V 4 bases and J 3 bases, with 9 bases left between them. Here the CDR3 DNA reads TGTGCCACCAGCAACGGACTGGACACTGAAGCTTTCTTT. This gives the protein CATSNGLDTEAFF. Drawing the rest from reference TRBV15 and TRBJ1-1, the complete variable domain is DAMVIQNPRYQVTQFGKPVTLSCSQTLNHNVMYWYQQKSSQAPKLLFHYYDKDFNNEADTPDNFQSRRPNTSFCFLDIRSPGLGDTAMYLCATSNGLDTEAFFGQGTRLTVV.